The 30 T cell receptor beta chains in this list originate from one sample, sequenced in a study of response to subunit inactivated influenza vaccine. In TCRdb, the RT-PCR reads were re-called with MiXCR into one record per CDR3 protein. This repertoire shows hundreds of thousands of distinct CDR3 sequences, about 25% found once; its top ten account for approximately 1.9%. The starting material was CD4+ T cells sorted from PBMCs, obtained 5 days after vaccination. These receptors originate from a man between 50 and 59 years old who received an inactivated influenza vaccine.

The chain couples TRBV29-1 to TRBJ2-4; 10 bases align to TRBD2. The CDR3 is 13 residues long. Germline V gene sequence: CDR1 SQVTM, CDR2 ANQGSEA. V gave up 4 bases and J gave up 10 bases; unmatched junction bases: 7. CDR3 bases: TGCAGCGTTGTAAGCCTAGCGGGGGCTATTCAGTACTTC. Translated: CSVVSLAGAIQYF.

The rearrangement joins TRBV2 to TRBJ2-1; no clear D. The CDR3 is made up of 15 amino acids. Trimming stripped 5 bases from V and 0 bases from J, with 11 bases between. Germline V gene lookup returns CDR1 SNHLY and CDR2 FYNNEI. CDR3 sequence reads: CASSPTVSSYNEQFF. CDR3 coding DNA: TGTGCCAGCAGTCCGACGGTTAGCTCCTACAATGAGCAGTTCTTC. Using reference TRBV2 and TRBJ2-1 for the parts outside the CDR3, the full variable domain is EPEVTQTPSHQVTQMGQEVILRCVPISNHLYFYWYRQILGQKVEFLVSFYNNEISEKSEIFDDQFSVERPDGSNFTLKIRSTKLEDSAMYFCASSPTVSSYNEQFFGPGTRLTVL.

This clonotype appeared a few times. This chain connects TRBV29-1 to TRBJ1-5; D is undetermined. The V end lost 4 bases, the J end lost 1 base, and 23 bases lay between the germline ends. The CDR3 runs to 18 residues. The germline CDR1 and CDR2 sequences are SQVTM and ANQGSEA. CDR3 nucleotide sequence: TGCAGCGTTGGGTATCGGACTCAGCCCCCTCACAGCAATCAGCCCCAGCATTTT. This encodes CSVGYRTQPPHSNQPQHF.

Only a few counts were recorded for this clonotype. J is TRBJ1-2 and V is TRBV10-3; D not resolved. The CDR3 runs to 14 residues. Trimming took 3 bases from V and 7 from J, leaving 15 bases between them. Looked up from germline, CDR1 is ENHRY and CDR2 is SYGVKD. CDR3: CAISDLDGRAGYTF. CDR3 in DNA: TGTGCCATCAGTGATCTGGACGGTCGGGCTGGCTACACCTTC.

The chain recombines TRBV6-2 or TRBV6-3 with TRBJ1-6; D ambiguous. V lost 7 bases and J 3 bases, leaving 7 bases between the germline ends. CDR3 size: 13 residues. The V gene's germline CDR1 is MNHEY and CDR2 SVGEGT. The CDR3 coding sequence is TGTGCCAGCAAGGGAGGCTATAATTCACCCCTCCACTTT. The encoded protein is CASKGGYNSPLHF.

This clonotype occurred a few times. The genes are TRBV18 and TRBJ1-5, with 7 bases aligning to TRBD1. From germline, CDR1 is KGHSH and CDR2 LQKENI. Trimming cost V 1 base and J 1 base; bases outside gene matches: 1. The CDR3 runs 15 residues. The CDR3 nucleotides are TGTGCCAGCTCACCACAGGGGGCGAGCAATCAGCCCCAGCATTTT. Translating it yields CASSPQGASNQPQHF.

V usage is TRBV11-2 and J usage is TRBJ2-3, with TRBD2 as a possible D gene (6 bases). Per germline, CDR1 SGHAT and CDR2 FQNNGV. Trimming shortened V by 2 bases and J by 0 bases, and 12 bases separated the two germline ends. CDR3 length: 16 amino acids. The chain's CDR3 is CASSLFVGLSTDTQYF. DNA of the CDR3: TGTGCCAGCAGCTTATTCGTGGGACTGAGCACAGATACGCAGTATTTT.

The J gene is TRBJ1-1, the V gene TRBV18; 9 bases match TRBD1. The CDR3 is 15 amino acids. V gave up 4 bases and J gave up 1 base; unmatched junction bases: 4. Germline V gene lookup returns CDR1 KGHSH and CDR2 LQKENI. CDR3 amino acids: CASSQQGQGNTEAFF. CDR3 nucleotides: TGTGCCAGCTCACAACAGGGACAGGGGAACACTGAAGCTTTCTTT.

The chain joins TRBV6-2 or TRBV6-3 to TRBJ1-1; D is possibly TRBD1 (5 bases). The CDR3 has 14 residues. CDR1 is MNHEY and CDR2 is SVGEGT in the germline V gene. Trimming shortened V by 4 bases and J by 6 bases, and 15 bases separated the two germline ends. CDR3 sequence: CASSSVGGTAEAFF. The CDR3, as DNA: TGTGCCAGCAGTTCAGTGGGGGGAACGGCTGAAGCTTTCTTT.

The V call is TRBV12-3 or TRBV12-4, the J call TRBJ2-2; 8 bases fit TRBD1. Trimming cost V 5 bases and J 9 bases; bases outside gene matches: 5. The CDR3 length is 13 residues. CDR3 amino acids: CASSLQGGRELFF. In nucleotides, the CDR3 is TGTGCCAGCAGTCTACAGGGGGGTAGGGAGCTGTTTTTT.

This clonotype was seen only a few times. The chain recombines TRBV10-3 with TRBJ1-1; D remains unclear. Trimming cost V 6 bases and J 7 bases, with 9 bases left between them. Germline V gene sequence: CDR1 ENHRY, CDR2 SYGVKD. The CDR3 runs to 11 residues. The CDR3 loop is CAIRDGFEAFF. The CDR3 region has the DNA TGTGCCATCAGGGACGGCTTTGAAGCTTTCTTT.

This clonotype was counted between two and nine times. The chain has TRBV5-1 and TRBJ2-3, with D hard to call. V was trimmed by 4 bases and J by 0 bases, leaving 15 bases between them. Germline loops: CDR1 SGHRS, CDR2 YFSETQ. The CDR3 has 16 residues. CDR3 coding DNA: TGCGCCAGCAGCCCAAGATCCCCTCCTAGCACAGATACGCAGTATTTT. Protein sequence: CASSPRSPPSTDTQYF.

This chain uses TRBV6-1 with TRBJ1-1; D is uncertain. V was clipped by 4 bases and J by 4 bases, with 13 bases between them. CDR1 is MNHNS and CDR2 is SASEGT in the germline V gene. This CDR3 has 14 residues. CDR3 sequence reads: CASSAEPFGTEAFF. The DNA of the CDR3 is TGTGCCAGCAGTGCGGAACCATTTGGCACTGAAGCTTTCTTT.

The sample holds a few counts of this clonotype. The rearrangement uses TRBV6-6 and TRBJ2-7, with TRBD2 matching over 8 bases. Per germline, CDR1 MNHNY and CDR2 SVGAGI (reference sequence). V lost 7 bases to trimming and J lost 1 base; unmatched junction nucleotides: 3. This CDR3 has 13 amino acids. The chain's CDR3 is CASNREGSYEQYF. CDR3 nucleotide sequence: TGTGCCAGCAACCGGGAGGGGTCCTACGAGCAGTACTTC.

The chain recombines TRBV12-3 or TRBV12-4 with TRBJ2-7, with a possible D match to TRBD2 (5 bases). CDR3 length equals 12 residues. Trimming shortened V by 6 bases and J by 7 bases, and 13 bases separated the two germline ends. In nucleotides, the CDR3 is TGTGCCAGCAGCAGGACTGGGTTTGAGCAGTACTTC. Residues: CASSRTGFEQYF.

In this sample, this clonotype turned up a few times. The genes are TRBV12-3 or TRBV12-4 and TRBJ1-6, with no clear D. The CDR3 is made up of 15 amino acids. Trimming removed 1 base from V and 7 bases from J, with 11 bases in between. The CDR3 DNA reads TGTGCCAGCAGTTTAGGTGGCCTTCCGAATTCACCCCTCCACTTT. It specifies CASSLGGLPNSPLHF.

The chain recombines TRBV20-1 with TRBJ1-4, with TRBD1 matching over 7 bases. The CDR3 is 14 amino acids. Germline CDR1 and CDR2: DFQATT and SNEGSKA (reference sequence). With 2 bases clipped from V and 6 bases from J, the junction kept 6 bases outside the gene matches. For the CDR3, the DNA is TGCAGTGCTAGACGACAGGGAATCGATGAAAAACTGTTTTTT. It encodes CSARRQGIDEKLFF.

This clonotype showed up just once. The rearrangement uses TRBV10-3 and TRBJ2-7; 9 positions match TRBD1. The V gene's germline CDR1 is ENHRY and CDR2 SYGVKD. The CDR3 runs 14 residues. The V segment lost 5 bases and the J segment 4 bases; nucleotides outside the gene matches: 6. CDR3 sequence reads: CAISTGGVGYEQYF. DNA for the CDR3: TGTGCCATCAGTACAGGGGGCGTTGGGTACGAGCAGTACTTC.

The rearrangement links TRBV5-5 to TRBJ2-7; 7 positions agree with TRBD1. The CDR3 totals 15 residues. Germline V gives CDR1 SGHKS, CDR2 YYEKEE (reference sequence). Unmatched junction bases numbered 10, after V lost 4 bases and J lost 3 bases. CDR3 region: CASSQVWDRSYEQYF. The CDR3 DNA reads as TGTGCCAGCAGCCAAGTTTGGGACAGAAGCTACGAGCAGTACTTC.

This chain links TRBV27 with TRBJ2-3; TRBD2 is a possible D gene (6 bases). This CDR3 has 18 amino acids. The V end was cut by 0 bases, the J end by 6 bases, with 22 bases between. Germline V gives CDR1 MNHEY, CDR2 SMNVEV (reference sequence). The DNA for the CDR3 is TGTGCCAGCAGTTTATCGCCCCGCGGGATACTAGCTTTGGATACGCAGTATTTT. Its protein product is CASSLSPRGILALDTQYF.

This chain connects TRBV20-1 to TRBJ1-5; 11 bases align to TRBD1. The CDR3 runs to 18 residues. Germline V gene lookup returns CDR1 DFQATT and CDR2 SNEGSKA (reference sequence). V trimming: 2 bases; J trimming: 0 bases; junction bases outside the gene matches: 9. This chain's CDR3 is CSARWGTGGFFSNQPQHF. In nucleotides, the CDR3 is TGCAGTGCTAGATGGGGGACAGGGGGTTTTTTTAGCAATCAGCCCCAGCATTTT.

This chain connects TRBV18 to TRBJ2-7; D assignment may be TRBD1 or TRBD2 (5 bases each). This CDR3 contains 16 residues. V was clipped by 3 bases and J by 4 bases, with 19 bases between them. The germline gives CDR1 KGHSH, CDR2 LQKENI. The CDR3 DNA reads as TGTGCCAGCTCACCCGCAGGGACCGGGGCATTATACGAGCAGTACTTC. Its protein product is CASSPAGTGALYEQYF.

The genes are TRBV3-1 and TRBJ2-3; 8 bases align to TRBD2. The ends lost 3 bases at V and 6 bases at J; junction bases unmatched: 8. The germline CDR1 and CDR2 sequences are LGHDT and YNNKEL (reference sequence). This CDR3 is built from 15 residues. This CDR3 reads CASSHRGSGDDTQYF. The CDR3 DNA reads TGTGCCAGCAGCCATCGGGGTAGCGGGGACGATACGCAGTATTTT.

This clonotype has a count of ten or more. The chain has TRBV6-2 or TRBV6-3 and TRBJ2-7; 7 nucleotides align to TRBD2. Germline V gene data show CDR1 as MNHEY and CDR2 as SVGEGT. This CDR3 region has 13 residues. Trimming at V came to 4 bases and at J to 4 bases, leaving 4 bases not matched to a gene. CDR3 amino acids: CASSLERDYEQYF. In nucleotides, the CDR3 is TGTGCCAGCAGTTTGGAGCGGGATTACGAGCAGTACTTC.

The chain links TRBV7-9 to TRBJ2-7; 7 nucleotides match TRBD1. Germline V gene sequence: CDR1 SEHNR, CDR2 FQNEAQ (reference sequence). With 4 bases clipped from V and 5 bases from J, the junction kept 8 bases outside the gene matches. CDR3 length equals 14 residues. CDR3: CASSSYRGVHEQYF. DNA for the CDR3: TGTGCCAGCAGCTCCTACAGGGGCGTCCACGAGCAGTACTTC.

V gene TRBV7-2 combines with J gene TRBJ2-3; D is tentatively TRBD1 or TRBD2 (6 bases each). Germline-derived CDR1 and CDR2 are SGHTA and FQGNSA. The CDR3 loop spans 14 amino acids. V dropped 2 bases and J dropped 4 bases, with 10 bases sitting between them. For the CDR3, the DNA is TGTGCCAGCAGCTTACGGGGGCGCGCAGATACGCAGTATTTT. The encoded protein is CASSLRGRADTQYF.

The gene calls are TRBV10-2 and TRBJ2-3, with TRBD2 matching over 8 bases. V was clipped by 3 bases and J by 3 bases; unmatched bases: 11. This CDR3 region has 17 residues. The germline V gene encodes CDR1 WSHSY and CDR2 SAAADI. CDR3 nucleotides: TGCGCCAGCAGTGACTGGAGGTTAGCGGGGCTTACAGATACGCAGTATTTT. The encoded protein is CASSDWRLAGLTDTQYF.

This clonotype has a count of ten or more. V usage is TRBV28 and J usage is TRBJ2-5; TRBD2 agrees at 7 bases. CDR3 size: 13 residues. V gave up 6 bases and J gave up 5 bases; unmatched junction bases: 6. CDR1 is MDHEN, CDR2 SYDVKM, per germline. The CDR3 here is CASSFSGVETQYF. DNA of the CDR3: TGTGCCAGCAGCTTCAGCGGGGTTGAGACCCAGTACTTC. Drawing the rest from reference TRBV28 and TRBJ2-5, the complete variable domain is DVKVTQSSRYLVKRTGEKVFLECVQDMDHENMFWYRQDPGLGLRLIYFSYDVKMKEKGDIPEGYSVSREKKERFSLILESASTNQTSMYLCASSFSGVETQYFGPGTRLLVL.

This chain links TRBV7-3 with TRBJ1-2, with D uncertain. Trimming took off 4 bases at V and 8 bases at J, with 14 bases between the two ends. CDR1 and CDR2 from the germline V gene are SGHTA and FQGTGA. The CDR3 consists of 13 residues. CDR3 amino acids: CASSYSSGLGYTF. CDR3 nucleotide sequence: TGTGCCAGCAGCTACTCCTCAGGATTGGGCTACACCTTC.

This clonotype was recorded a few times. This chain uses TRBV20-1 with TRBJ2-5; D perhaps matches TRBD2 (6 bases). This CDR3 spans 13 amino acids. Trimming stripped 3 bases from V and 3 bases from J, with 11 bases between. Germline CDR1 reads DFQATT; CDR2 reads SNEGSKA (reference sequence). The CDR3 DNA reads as TGCAGTGCTAGTGGATGGAGGGAAGAGACCCAGTACTTC. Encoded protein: CSASGWREETQYF.